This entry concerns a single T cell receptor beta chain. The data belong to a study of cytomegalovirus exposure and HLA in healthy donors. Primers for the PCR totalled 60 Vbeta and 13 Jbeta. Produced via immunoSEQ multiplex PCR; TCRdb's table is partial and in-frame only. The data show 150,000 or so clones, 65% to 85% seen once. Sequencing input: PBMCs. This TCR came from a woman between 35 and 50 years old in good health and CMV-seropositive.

CDR3 bases: TGTGCCAGCAGCGCGCAGGGGGCGTCGGGAGATACGCAGTATTTT. Translating gives CASSAQGASGDTQYF. The chain employs TRBV9 and TRBJ2-3; 8 bases fit TRBD1. The germline V gene has CDR1 SGDLS and CDR2 YYNGEE. The CDR3 covers 15 residues. The junction had 8 bases not matched to a gene; V was cut back by 3 bases and J by 5 bases.